This passage covers 20 T cell receptor beta chains from one sample sequenced in a study of identical twins. MiXCR, run by TCRdb on the 5' RACE reads, gives a single entry per CDR3 protein. Of 250,000 to 350,000 distinct CDR3 sequences in the sample, roughly 8.6% were seen once. The same data also contributed to another study, on yellow fever vaccine responses in identical twins.

Sequencing was done on a sample of memory (CD45RO+) T cells sorted from blood. The receptors originated from a woman aged 18-35 years in good health.

Ten or more counts support this clonotype. The chain is built from TRBV12-3 or TRBV12-4 and TRBJ1-5, with no clear D. The germline V and J ends were trimmed by 2 bases and 7 bases, with 6 bases remaining between them. This CDR3 is 12 amino acids long. CDR3 residues: CASSLRRQPQHF. The CDR3 DNA reads as TGTGCCAGCAGTTTAAGGCGGCAGCCCCAGCATTTT.

The chain links TRBV20-1 to TRBJ2-3, with TRBD2 as a possible D gene (6 bases). Germline-derived CDR1 and CDR2 are DFQATT and SNEGSKA (reference sequence). The CDR3 extends over 15 amino acids. V dropped 5 bases and J dropped 0 bases, with 15 bases sitting between them. CDR3 DNA sequence: TGCAGTGCTTATCCCGGGACTTCTAGCACAGATACGCAGTATTTT. Protein: CSAYPGTSSTDTQYF.

This clonotype was seen more than once but under ten times. This rearrangement joins TRBV20-1 to TRBJ2-1; D might be TRBD2 (6 bases). CDR1 and CDR2 (germline): DFQATT, SNEGSKA (reference sequence). The CDR3 is 16 amino acids. Trimming pared 4 bases from V and 4 bases from J, leaving 20 bases between. The CDR3 sequence: CSAIPFTGVGYNEQFF. CDR3 DNA: TGCAGTGCTATTCCTTTTACGGGAGTGGGGTACAATGAGCAGTTCTTC.

This chain joins TRBV24-1 and TRBJ2-2; D not certain. Trimming left V 7 bases short and J 2 bases short, with 19 bases between. This CDR3 spans 17 amino acids. In germline, CDR1 is KGHDR, CDR2 SFDVKD. The CDR3 region has the DNA TGTGCCACCAGCGCCTACAGAAGTGGGGTCAACACCGGGGAGCTGTTTTTT. Protein sequence: CATSAYRSGVNTGELFF.

V gene TRBV20-1 combines with J gene TRBJ2-5; TRBD2 matches 13 bases. The CDR3 has 15 amino acids. Germline V gene data show CDR1 as DFQATT and CDR2 as SNEGSKA (reference sequence). Losses at the gene ends were 2 bases for V and 4 bases for J; bases not matched to a gene: 4. CDR3 bases: TGCAGTGCTAGAACTAGCGGGAGGGGCCCAGAGACCCAGTACTTC. It specifies CSARTSGRGPETQYF.

Ten or more counts support this clonotype. CDR3 amino acids: CATSEADGKETQYF. CDR3 DNA: TGTGCCACCAGTGAGGCGGACGGGAAAGAGACCCAGTACTTC. The rearrangement joins TRBV24-1 to TRBJ2-5; D is possibly TRBD2 (5 bases). This CDR3 has 14 amino acids. V was pared by 4 bases and J by 3 bases, with 11 bases between. Germline CDR1 KGHDR, CDR2 SFDVKD.

A few counts support this clonotype. J is TRBJ2-1 and V is TRBV12-3 or TRBV12-4; 7 nucleotides match TRBD1. This CDR3 has 15 amino acids. The junction had 4 bases not matched to a gene; V was cut back by 2 bases and J by 3 bases. CDR3 in DNA: TGTGCCAGCAGTTTACCGACAGGGAACTACAATGAGCAGTTCTTC. Its translation: CASSLPTGNYNEQFF.

This clonotype was recorded a few times. This chain joins TRBV18 and TRBJ2-3; D gene ambiguous. The germline CDR1 and CDR2 sequences are KGHSH and LQKENI. The V and J ends lost 1 base and 6 bases respectively, with 8 bases between them. The CDR3 totals 13 residues. In nucleotides, the CDR3 is TGTGCCAGCTCACCACGGACGACGGATACGCAGTATTTT. Translating gives CASSPRTTDTQYF.

The V call is TRBV28, the J call TRBJ2-7; unclear D gene. The CDR3 has 13 residues. Trimming cost V 6 bases and J 3 bases, with 12 bases left between them. The germline gives CDR1 MDHEN, CDR2 SYDVKM. The CDR3 bases are TGTGCCAGCAGAGGAGAAGTGGGCTACGAGCAGTACTTC. Translated, it gives CASRGEVGYEQYF.

This clonotype came up a few times. CDR3 in DNA: TGTGCCAGCAGCTTGCTAACCGGACTAGTGTCTATCGGGGAGCTGTTTTTT. Its protein is CASSLLTGLVSIGELFF. The rearrangement joins TRBV7-9 to TRBJ2-2; 7 positions agree with TRBD2. V shed 3 bases, J shed 7 bases, and the junction held 14 bases outside the gene matches. The CDR3 has 17 residues. Germline loops: CDR1 SEHNR, CDR2 FQNEAQ (reference sequence).

The chain recombines TRBV19 with TRBJ2-1, with 10 bases that match TRBD2. J gave up 3 bases and V 5 bases, and 16 bases lay outside the gene matches. CDR1 is LNHDA and CDR2 is SQIVND in the germline V gene (reference sequence). The CDR3 runs to 19 residues. CDR3 coding DNA: TGTGCCAGTAGTGCCCTTCAACCGGGACTAGCGAGGGTCTACAATGAGCAGTTCTTC. Protein: CASSALQPGLARVYNEQFF.

The chain employs TRBV2 and TRBJ2-7; a weak D match, TRBD1 (6 bases). Between the trimmed V and J ends, which lost 3 bases and 1 base, there was a span of 16 bases. In germline, CDR1 is SNHLY, CDR2 FYNNEI. The CDR3 is made up of 16 amino acids. The CDR3 coding sequence is TGTGCCAGCAGTGAGAGATCCGGGACAACGTCCTACGAGCAGTACTTC. This gives the protein CASSERSGTTSYEQYF.

The chain combines TRBV29-1 with TRBJ1-2; D is uncertain. Germline V gene sequence: CDR1 SQVTM, CDR2 ANQGSEA. The CDR3 is 12 residues long. This CDR3 is CRFEDSARGYTF. Written as DNA, the CDR3 is TGCAGGTTTGAAGATAGCGCGAGGGGCTACACCTTC. Combining the CDR3 with reference TRBV29-1 and TRBJ1-2 gives the whole variable domain SAVISQKPSRDICQRGTSLTIQCQVDSQVTMMFWYRQQPGQSLTLIATANQGSEATYESGFVIDKFPISRPNLTFSTLTVSNMSPEDSSIYLCRFEDSARGYTFGSGTRLTVV.

V and J are TRBV10-3 and TRBJ2-2; D might be TRBD1 (6 bases). CDR1 and CDR2 (germline): ENHRY, SYGVKD. This CDR3 has 14 amino acids. Trimming stripped 6 bases from V and 0 bases from J, with 8 bases between. The chain's CDR3 is CAIRQGANTGELFF. DNA of the CDR3: TGTGCCATCAGACAGGGTGCGAACACCGGGGAGCTGTTTTTT.

A few counts support this clonotype. The rearrangement joins TRBV3-1 to TRBJ2-3, with TRBD2 as a possible D gene (7 bases). V lost 4 bases and J lost 1, with 18 bases in between. Germline CDR1 LGHDT, CDR2 YNNKEL (reference sequence). The CDR3 spans 17 residues. CDR3 amino acids: CASSPRAGALGTDTQYF. CDR3 sequence (DNA): TGTGCCAGCAGCCCGCGGGCGGGGGCGTTGGGCACAGATACGCAGTATTTT.

The genes are TRBV11-2 and TRBJ2-1; D gene ambiguous. CDR1 and CDR2 from the germline V gene are SGHAT and FQNNGV. This CDR3 has 16 amino acids. V was trimmed by 5 bases and J by 4 bases, leaving 18 bases between them. The DNA of the CDR3 is TGTGCCAGCAGCATCCGACGGTCCAACCTATACAATGAGCAGTTCTTC. Translated: CASSIRRSNLYNEQFF.

In this sample, this clonotype turned up a few times. The V and J genes are TRBV20-1 and TRBJ2-1; possibly TRBD2 for D (5 bases). The CDR3 totals 13 residues. In germline, CDR1 is DFQATT, CDR2 SNEGSKA (reference sequence). V shed 3 bases and J shed 6 bases, with 12 bases lying between them. CDR3 sequence (DNA): TGCAGTGCTAGGAGGGTAGCAGGCAATGAGCAGTTCTTC. Translation: CSARRVAGNEQFF.

This clonotype was seen only a few times. This chain links TRBV2 with TRBJ2-7; 7 nucleotides match TRBD2. Trimming cost V 7 bases and J 2 bases; bases outside gene matches: 8. The CDR3 loop spans 14 amino acids. Germline lookup yields CDR1 SNHLY and CDR2 FYNNEI. The CDR3 spells CASKSGTGAYEQYF. The DNA of the CDR3 is TGTGCCAGCAAGAGCGGGACGGGGGCCTACGAGCAGTACTTC.

This clonotype occurred many times. This sequence joins TRBV28 and TRBJ2-1; D is possibly TRBD1 (8 bases). Trimming left V 7 bases short and J 0 bases short, with 16 bases between. CDR1 is MDHEN, CDR2 SYDVKM, per germline. The CDR3 spans 16 residues. Written as DNA, the CDR3 is TGTGCCAGCACCACAGGGGGGGGACGCTCCTACAATGAGCAGTTCTTC. Translated: CASTTGGGRSYNEQFF.

V is TRBV7-9 and J is TRBJ2-1; unclear D gene. The CDR3 has 15 amino acids. The germline V and J ends were trimmed by 5 bases and 0 bases, with 11 bases remaining between them. CDR1 and CDR2 from the germline V gene are SEHNR and FQNEAQ (reference sequence). CDR3 protein: CASSQQQGSYNEQFF. CDR3 bases: TGTGCCAGCAGCCAACAGCAAGGCTCCTACAATGAGCAGTTCTTC.